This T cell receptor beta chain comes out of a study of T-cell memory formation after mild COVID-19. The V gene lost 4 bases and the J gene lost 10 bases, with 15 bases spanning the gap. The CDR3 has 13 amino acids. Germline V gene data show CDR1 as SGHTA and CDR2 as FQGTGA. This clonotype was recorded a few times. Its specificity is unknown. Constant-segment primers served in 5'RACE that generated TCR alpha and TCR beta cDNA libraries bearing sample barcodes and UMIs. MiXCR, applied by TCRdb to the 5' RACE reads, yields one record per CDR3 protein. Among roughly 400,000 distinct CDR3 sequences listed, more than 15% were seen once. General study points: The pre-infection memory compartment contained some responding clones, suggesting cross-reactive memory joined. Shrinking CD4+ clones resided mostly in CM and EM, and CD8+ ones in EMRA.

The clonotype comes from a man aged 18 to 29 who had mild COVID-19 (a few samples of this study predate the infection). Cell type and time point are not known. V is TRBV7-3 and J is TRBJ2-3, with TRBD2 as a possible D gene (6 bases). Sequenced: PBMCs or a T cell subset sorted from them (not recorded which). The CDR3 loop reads CASSSLERGAQYF. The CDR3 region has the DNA TGTGCCAGCAGCTCCCTGGAGCGCGGGGCGCAGTATTTT.